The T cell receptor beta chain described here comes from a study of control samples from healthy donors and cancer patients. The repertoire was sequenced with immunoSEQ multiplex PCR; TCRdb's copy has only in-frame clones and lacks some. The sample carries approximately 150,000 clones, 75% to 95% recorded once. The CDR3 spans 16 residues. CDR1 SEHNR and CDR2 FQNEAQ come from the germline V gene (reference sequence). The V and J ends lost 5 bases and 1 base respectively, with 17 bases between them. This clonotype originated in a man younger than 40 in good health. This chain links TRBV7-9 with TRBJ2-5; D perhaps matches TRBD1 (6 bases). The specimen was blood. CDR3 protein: CASSPQFWTVQETQYF. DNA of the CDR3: TGTGCCAGCAGCCCGCAGTTCTGGACAGTCCAAGAGACCCAGTACTTC. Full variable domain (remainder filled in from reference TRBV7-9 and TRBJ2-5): DTGVSQNPRHKITKRGQNVTFRCDPISEHNRLYWYRQTLGQGPEFLTYFQNEAQLEKSRLLSDRFSAERPKGSFSTLEIQRTEQGDSAMYLCASSPQFWTVQETQYFGPGTRLLVL.